The entry below describes one T cell receptor beta chain. These data are taken from a study of blood T cell repertoires in COVID-19. Background on the study: Both acute and convalescent COVID-19 samples were obtained from the United States, Italy and Spain. The analysed material was cDNA or gDNA that came from T cells, B-cell-depleted T cells, or PBMCs.

As handled by the study authors: Reference gene primer amplification in the assay estimated nucleated cell counts. Method: immunoSEQ multiplex PCR; TCRdb's copy keeps in-frame clones and lacks some. V and J calls and clone size follow that table, whereas D and trimming were derived from the DNA. The table has about 90,000 clones, 87% seen once. This sequence originates from a human donor in a cohort sampled during active COVID-19. The sequenced sample consisted of peripheral blood.

The CDR3 reads CATSTGLFLSYTF. CDR3 nucleotides: TGTGCCACCTCGACAGGCCTGTTCCTTAGCTACACCTTC. The V and J genes are TRBV19 and TRBJ1-2; D perhaps matches TRBD1 (6 bases). The germline gives CDR1 LNHDA, CDR2 SQIVND (reference sequence). The CDR3 is 13 amino acids. Trimming took 10 bases from V and 9 from J, leaving 21 bases between them.